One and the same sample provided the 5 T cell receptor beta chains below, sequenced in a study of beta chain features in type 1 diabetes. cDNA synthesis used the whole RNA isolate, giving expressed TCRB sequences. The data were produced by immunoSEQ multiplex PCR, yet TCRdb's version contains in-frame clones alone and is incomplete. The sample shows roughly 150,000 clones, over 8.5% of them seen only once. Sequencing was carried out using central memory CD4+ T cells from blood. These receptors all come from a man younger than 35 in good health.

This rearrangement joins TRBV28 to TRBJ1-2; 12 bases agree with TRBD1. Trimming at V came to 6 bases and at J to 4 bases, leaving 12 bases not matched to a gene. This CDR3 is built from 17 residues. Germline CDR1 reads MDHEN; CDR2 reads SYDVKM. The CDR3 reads CASSRPGTGGGGYGYTF. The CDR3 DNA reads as TGTGCCAGCAGCCGCCCCGGGACAGGGGGCGGAGGCTATGGCTACACCTTC.

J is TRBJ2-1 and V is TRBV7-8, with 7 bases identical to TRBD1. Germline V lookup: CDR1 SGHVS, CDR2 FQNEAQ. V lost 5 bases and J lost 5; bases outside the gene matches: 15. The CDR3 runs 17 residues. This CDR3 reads CASSQSPGQRWNNEQFF. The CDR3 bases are TGTGCCAGCAGCCAGTCCCCGGGACAGAGATGGAACAATGAGCAGTTCTTC.

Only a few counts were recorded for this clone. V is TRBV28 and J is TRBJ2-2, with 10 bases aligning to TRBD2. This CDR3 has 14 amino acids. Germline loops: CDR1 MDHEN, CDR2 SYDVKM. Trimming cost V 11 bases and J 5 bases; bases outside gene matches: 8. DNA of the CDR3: TGTGCCGGGTCAAGCGGGAGGGGAACCGGGGAGCTGTTTTTT. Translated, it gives CAGSSGRGTGELFF. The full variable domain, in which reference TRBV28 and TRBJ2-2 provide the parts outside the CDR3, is DVKVTQSSRYLVKRTGEKVFLECVQDMDHENMFWYRQDPGLGLRLIYFSYDVKMKEKGDIPEGYSVSREKKERFSLILESASTNQTSMYLCAGSSGRGTGELFFGEGSRLTVL.

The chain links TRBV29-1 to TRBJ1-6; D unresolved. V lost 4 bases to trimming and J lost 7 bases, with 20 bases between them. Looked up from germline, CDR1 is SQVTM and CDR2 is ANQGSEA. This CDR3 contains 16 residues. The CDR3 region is CSVGKTGLPTNSPLHF. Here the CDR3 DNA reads TGCAGCGTTGGGAAAACGGGTCTTCCAACCAATTCACCCCTCCACTTT.

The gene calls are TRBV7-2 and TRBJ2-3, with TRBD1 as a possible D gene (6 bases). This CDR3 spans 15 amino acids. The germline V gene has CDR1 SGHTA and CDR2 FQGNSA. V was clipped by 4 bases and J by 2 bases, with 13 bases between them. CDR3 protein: CASSSQGRTTDTQYF. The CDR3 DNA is TGTGCCAGCAGCTCGCAGGGGCGGACCACAGATACGCAGTATTTT.